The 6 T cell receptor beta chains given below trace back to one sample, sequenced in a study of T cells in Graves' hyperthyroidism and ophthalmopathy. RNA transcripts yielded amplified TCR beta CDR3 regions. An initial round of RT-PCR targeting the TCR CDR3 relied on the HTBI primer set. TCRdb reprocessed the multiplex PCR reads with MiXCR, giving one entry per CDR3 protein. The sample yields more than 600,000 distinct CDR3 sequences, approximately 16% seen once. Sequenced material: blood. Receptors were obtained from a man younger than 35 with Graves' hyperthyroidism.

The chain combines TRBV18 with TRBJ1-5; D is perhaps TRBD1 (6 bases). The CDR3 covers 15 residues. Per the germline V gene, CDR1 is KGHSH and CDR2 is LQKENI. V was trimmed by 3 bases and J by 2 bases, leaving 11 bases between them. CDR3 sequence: CASSPSPGGNQPQHF. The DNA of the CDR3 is TGTGCCAGCTCACCCAGTCCAGGGGGCAATCAGCCCCAGCATTTT. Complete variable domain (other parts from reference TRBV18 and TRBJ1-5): NAGVMQNPRHLVRRRGQEARLRCSPMKGHSHVYWYRQLPEEGLKFMVYLQKENIIDESGMPKERFSAEFPKEGPSILRIQQVVRGDSAAYFCASSPSPGGNQPQHFGDGTRLSIL.

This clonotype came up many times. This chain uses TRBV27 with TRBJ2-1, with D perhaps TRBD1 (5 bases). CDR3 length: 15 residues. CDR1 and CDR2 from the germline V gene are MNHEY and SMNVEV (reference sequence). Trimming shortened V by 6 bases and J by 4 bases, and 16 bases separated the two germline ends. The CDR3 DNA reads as TGTGCCAGCAGCAGGGTTCCCCGGAAATACAATGAGCAGTTCTTC. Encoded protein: CASSRVPRKYNEQFF.

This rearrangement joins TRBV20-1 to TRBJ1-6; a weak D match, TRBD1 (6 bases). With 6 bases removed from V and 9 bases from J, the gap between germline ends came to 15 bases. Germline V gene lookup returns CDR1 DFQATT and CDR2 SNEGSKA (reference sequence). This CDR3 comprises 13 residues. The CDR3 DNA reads TGCAGTGCAAACACAGGGAATACTTCACCCCTCCACTTT. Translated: CSANTGNTSPLHF.

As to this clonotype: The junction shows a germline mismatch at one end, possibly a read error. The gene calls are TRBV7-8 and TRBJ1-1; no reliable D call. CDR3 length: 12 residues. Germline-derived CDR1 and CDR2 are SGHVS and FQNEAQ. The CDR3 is CASGLSLSEAFF. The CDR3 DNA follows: TGTGCCAGCGGCTTATCTCTCAGTGAAGCTTTCTTT.

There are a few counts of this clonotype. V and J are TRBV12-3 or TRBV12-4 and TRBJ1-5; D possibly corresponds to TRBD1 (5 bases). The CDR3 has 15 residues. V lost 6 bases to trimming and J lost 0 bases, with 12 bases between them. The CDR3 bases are TGTGCCAGCAGCCAGACAGTAAATAGCAATCAGCCCCAGCATTTT. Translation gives CASSQTVNSNQPQHF.

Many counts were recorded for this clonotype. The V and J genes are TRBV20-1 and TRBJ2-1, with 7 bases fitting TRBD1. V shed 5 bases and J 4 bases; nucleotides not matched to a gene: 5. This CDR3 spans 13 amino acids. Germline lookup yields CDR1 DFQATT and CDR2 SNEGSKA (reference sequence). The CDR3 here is CSASQDRYNEQFF. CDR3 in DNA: TGCAGTGCTTCCCAGGACAGGTACAATGAGCAGTTCTTC.